Following are 22 T cell receptor beta chains from one sample sequenced in a study of blood T cell repertoires in COVID-19. Generated by immunoSEQ multiplex PCR, the TCRdb table keeps only in-frame clones and is missing some. Of 140,000 to 150,000 clones listed, about 82% are singletons. The sample taken for sequencing was PBMCs or T cells enriched from blood (not recorded which). These receptors were collected from a woman between 35 and 50 years old who had recovered from COVID-19.

This clone was recorded a few times. The V and J genes are TRBV28 and TRBJ1-2; 8 bases are a match to TRBD1. The CDR3 runs 14 residues. Trimming at V came to 7 bases and at J to 2 bases, leaving 6 bases not matched to a gene. Per germline, CDR1 MDHEN and CDR2 SYDVKM. CDR3 coding DNA: TGTGCCAGCATCCCGGGACAGGTGAACTATGGCTACACCTTC. It encodes CASIPGQVNYGYTF.

The chain joins TRBV3-1 (or the pseudogene TRBV3-2) to TRBJ2-1; D remains unclear. Deletions cut 2 bases from V and 4 bases from J, with 9 bases between. The V gene's germline CDR1 is LGHDT and CDR2 YNNKEL (reference sequence). The CDR3 is 14 amino acids. CDR3 nucleotides: TGTGCCAGCAGCCAATCACTACCTTACAATGAGCAGTTCTTC. The encoded protein is CASSQSLPYNEQFF.

This rearrangement joins TRBV4-1 to TRBJ2-3; TRBD2 agrees at 7 bases. With V trimmed by 1 base and J by 6 bases, 10 bases remained unmatched. This CDR3 has 16 residues. Looked up from germline, CDR1 is MGHRA and CDR2 is YSYEKL. This CDR3 reads CASSQAGRVIGDTQYF. CDR3 nucleotide sequence: TGCGCCAGCAGCCAAGCGGGGAGGGTAATCGGTGATACGCAGTATTTT.

The chain carries TRBV4-1 and TRBJ2-1; 8 bases fit TRBD2. The CDR3 length is 16 residues. The trim removed 8 bases at V and 7 bases at J, leaving 16 bases unmatched. Germline V gene sequence: CDR1 MGHRA, CDR2 YSYEKL. The CDR3 is CASQPRGRGGQNEQFF. CDR3 in DNA: TGCGCCAGCCAGCCAAGGGGACGGGGGGGCCAGAATGAGCAGTTCTTC.

The CDR3 DNA follows: TGTGCCAGCAGCGTGGGCAGCGGGGACTATGGCTACACCTTC. Its protein product is CASSVGSGDYGYTF. This chain joins TRBV9 and TRBJ1-2; D uncertain. CDR3 length: 14 residues. The germline V gene has CDR1 SGDLS and CDR2 YYNGEE. Between the trimmed V and J ends, which lost 2 bases and 3 bases, there was a span of 11 bases.

The chain has TRBV10-3 and TRBJ2-1, with 8 bases matching TRBD2. Trimming at V came to 2 bases and at J to 7 bases, leaving 7 bases not matched to a gene. Per germline, CDR1 ENHRY and CDR2 SYGVKD. This CDR3 contains 15 residues. The CDR3 DNA is TGTGCCATCAGTGAGGAGCGGGAGCTGGGGAATGAGCAGTTCTTC. Its protein product is CAISEERELGNEQFF.

The rearrangement joins TRBV19 to TRBJ2-1; 7 bases fit TRBD1. This CDR3 comprises 13 residues. The J segment lost 6 bases and the V segment lost 2 bases, leaving 1 base of the junction unmatched. Per germline, CDR1 LNHDA and CDR2 SQIVND (reference sequence). CDR3 region: CASSISGGNEQFF. CDR3 sequence (DNA): TGTGCCAGTAGTATATCAGGGGGCAATGAGCAGTTCTTC.

This chain links TRBV21-1 with TRBJ2-7; TRBD1 was called by the table and not checked on the DNA. TRBV21-1 is a pseudogene segment. The CDR3 runs 13 residues. The CDR3 reads CASSTRGLYEQYF. The DNA of the CDR3 is TGTGCCAGCAGCACCAGGGGGCTCTACGAGCAGTACTTC.

The chain has TRBV7-9 and TRBJ2-1; 8 bases agree with TRBD2. The CDR3 has 15 amino acids. The trim removed 5 bases at V and 5 bases at J, leaving 8 bases unmatched. Looked up from germline, CDR1 is SEHNR and CDR2 is FQNEAQ (reference sequence). CDR3: CASSPPERGNNEQFF. Written as DNA, the CDR3 is TGTGCCAGCAGCCCCCCCGAGCGGGGGAACAATGAGCAGTTCTTC. Supplemented by reference TRBV7-9 and TRBJ2-1, the full variable domain reads DTGVSQNPRHKITKRGQNVTFRCDPISEHNRLYWYRQTLGQGPEFLTYFQNEAQLEKSRLLSDRFSAERPKGSFSTLEIQRTEQGDSAMYLCASSPPERGNNEQFFGPGTRLTVL.

The chain has TRBV5-4 and TRBJ2-1; 9 positions match TRBD1. V gave up 4 bases and J gave up 6 bases; unmatched junction bases: 8. The CDR3 consists of 15 residues. Germline V gene data show CDR1 as SGHNT and CDR2 as YYREEE (reference sequence). The DNA of the CDR3 is TGTGCCAGCAGCCATTGGGACAGGGACTTCAATGAGCAGTTCTTC. This translates into CASSHWDRDFNEQFF.

CDR3 in DNA: TGTGCCAGCAGCGCGATCGGACAGGGGAACACTGAAGCTTTCTTT. Translating gives CASSAIGQGNTEAFF. This sequence joins TRBV5-4 and TRBJ1-1, with 8 positions matching TRBD1. The CDR3 is made up of 15 amino acids. The germline CDR1 and CDR2 sequences are SGHNT and YYREEE (reference sequence). V lost 4 bases, J lost 1 base, and 6 bases stayed unmatched.

This chain joins TRBV10-2 and TRBJ2-2; TRBD2 matches 9 bases. Germline V gene lookup returns CDR1 WSHSY and CDR2 SAAADI. The CDR3 is made up of 15 amino acids. With V trimmed by 2 bases and J by 5 bases, 3 bases remained unmatched. Here the CDR3 reads CASSEVAGGTGELFF. Written as DNA, the CDR3 is TGCGCCAGCAGTGAGGTGGCGGGAGGGACCGGGGAGCTGTTTTTT.

V gene TRBV13 combines with J gene TRBJ2-7, with D tentatively TRBD1 (5 bases). Germline loops: CDR1 PRHDT, CDR2 FYEKMQ (reference sequence). This CDR3 is built from 12 residues. V lost 5 bases to trimming and J lost 4 bases, with 9 bases between them. CDR3: CASSQSGYEQYF. In DNA form, the CDR3 reads TGTGCCAGCAGCCAATCAGGGTACGAGCAGTACTTC.

The rearrangement links TRBV27 to TRBJ2-1, with 10 bases aligning to TRBD1. This CDR3 comprises 13 residues. CDR1 is MNHEY and CDR2 is SMNVEV in the germline V gene (reference sequence). The ends lost 10 bases at V and 7 bases at J; junction bases unmatched: 7. The CDR3 spells CATSLDRGNEQFF. CDR3 in DNA: TGTGCCACCTCCCTGGACAGGGGGAATGAGCAGTTCTTC.

The J gene is TRBJ2-7, the V gene TRBV4-2; 7 bases match TRBD1. Germline CDR1 is LGHNA and CDR2 is YNFKEQ. The CDR3 is made up of 16 amino acids. J lost 0 bases, V lost 0 bases, and 5 bases had no gene match. CDR3 sequence: CASSQESDRSSYEQYF. In DNA form, the CDR3 reads TGTGCCAGCAGCCAAGAGTCGGACAGGAGCTCCTACGAGCAGTACTTC.

The chain recombines TRBV7-9 with TRBJ2-3; the D is unclear. V lost 3 bases and J lost 4, with 5 bases in between. This CDR3 comprises 12 residues. Germline lookup yields CDR1 SEHNR and CDR2 FQNEAQ (reference sequence). The CDR3 sequence: CASSFIADTQYF. CDR3 sequence (DNA): TGTGCCAGCAGCTTCATTGCAGATACGCAGTATTTT. Filled out from reference TRBV7-9 and TRBJ2-3, the complete variable domain reads DTGVSQNPRHKITKRGQNVTFRCDPISEHNRLYWYRQTLGQGPEFLTYFQNEAQLEKSRLLSDRFSAERPKGSFSTLEIQRTEQGDSAMYLCASSFIADTQYFGPGTRLTVL.

The chain links TRBV27 to TRBJ1-1; D is ambiguous. Germline V gene sequence: CDR1 MNHEY, CDR2 SMNVEV (reference sequence). V shed 5 bases and J shed 4 bases, with 11 bases lying between them. There are 13 residues in the CDR3. The CDR3 loop reads CASSHYPGTEAFF. The CDR3 DNA reads as TGTGCCAGCAGTCATTACCCGGGCACTGAAGCTTTCTTT.

The gene calls are TRBV19 and TRBJ1-1; maybe TRBD1 (5 bases). Germline CDR1 reads LNHDA; CDR2 reads SQIVND (reference sequence). Trimming left V 1 base short and J 3 bases short, with 9 bases between. This CDR3 has 14 residues. The CDR3 sequence: CASSIGRADTEAFF. As DNA, the CDR3 is TGTGCCAGTAGTATAGGCAGGGCGGACACTGAAGCTTTCTTT.

This clone was detected a few times. The chain recombines TRBV13 with TRBJ1-1; D unclear. Trimming removed 1 base from V and 9 bases from J, with 9 bases in between. CDR3 length: 12 amino acids. Germline CDR1 reads PRHDT; CDR2 reads FYEKMQ (reference sequence). In nucleotides, the CDR3 is TGTGCCAGCAGCTTAGATGGCAGAAAAGCTTTCTTT. It codes for CASSLDGRKAFF.

The chain couples TRBV7-9 to TRBJ1-1; D uncertain. V lost 1 base, J lost 0 bases, and 9 bases lay in between. The germline V gene has CDR1 SEHNR and CDR2 FQNEAQ (reference sequence). This CDR3 comprises 15 residues. CDR3 loop: CASSLGQIMNTEAFF. The CDR3 DNA reads as TGTGCCAGCAGCTTAGGGCAGATTATGAACACTGAAGCTTTCTTT.

V usage is TRBV3-1 (or the pseudogene TRBV3-2) and J usage is TRBJ2-3; D is ambiguous. CDR1 and CDR2 from the germline V gene are LGHDT and YNNKEL (reference sequence). The CDR3 is 16 residues long. Trimming removed 0 bases from V and 6 bases from J, with 16 bases in between. This chain's CDR3 is CASSQDDFPPSDTQYF. CDR3 DNA: TGTGCCAGCAGCCAAGATGACTTCCCTCCCTCGGATACGCAGTATTTT.

The CDR3 region has the DNA TGTGCCAGCAGCCAAGTCTACGGGGTTGAGGACGAGCAGTACTTC. It is translated as CASSQVYGVEDEQYF. The rearrangement links TRBV3-1 (or the pseudogene TRBV3-2) to TRBJ2-7; tentative D call: TRBD2 (5 bases). The CDR3 runs 15 residues. Germline V gives CDR1 LGHDT, CDR2 YNNKEL (reference sequence). Trimming took off 1 base at V and 5 bases at J, with 15 bases between the two ends.